The rows below give T cell receptor beta chains drawn from one sample of a study of blood T cell repertoires in COVID-19. Sequenced by immunoSEQ multiplex PCR; TCRdb stores in-frame clones only, minus some. The profile shows about 44,000 clones, 87% of them singletons. What was sequenced was peripheral blood. These receptors came from a woman aged 80 or over in a cohort sampled during active or convalescent COVID-19. Each CDR3 is given without its conserved first and last residue.

j_call v_call cdr3_aa
TRBJ2-7 TRBV5-1 ASSPGQGSYEQY
TRBJ2-3 TRBV10-3 AISPSDRGIVPDTQY
TRBJ1-2 TRBV27 ASKQIQGAFGGYT
TRBJ1-3 TRBV6-5 ASSYSLSGAGNTIY
TRBJ1-3 TRBV18 ASSPNPGEFSGNTIY
TRBJ1-2 TRBV2 ARGGQGAYGYT
TRBJ2-7 TRBV19 ASSSLGGSEQY
TRBJ1-3 TRBV9 ASSVASGPGNTIY
TRBJ2-7 TRBV11-2 ASSPDRGYEQY
TRBJ2-1 TRBV28 ASTAGGNYNEQF
TRBJ1-1 TRBV9 ASSSGDLNTEAF
TRBJ1-2 TRBV7-3 ASSLTRVGADYGYT
TRBJ2-1 TRBV30 AWTPGGGINEQF
TRBJ2-5 TRBV10-1 ASVPLGGETQY
TRBJ1-2 TRBV6-1 ASSERTRDRGYGYT
TRBJ2-3 TRBV4-3 ASSPLFSGTDTQY
TRBJ1-1 TRBV6-2/TRBV6-3 ASSRQGVTEAF
TRBJ1-1 TRBV18 ASSPSGTANTEAF
TRBJ2-7 TRBV28 ASSLLYEQY
TRBJ2-3 TRBV4-3 ASSHGQGGPDTQY
TRBJ2-7 TRBV9 ASSVGWQGTQY
TRBJ2-4 TRBV6-5 ASSWGLAKNIQY
TRBJ2-5 TRBV10-3 ASRGGASGGQETQY
TRBJ2-6 TRBV6-6 ASSPRPGRAGVPGANVLT
TRBJ2-6 TRBV5-6 ASSLYGSNVLT
TRBJ2-3 TRBV24-1 ATRDRLSTDTQY
TRBJ2-1 TRBV7-9 ASRHKASGIYNEQF
TRBJ2-7 TRBV28 ATWDLREGSGEQY
TRBJ2-3 TRBV27 ASTVPGQGGGRDTQY
TRBJ2-7 TRBV7-2 ASGGVGYEQY
TRBJ2-7 TRBV6-5 ASSYQKNIYEQY
TRBJ2-7 TRBV7-6 ATGIGYGYEQY
TRBJ2-5 TRBV28 ASSFFLAGVIQETQY
TRBJ1-1 TRBV3-1/TRBV3-2 ASSQAPQVDTEAF
TRBJ1-2 TRBV11-3 ASSPRTGLNYGYT
TRBJ2-7 TRBV2 ASRADSGASYEQY
TRBJ2-3 TRBV5-1 ASSPSGTGGPDTQY
TRBJ1-1 TRBV7-9 ASSPRERPGSNTEAF
TRBJ2-2 TRBV12-2 ASRLGASGDQNTGELF
TRBJ2-3 TRBV12-5 ASGLVLGHTDTQY
TRBJ1-4 TRBV9 ASSLNPTNEKLF
TRBJ2-5 TRBV5-4 ASSLSRDSEGTQY